Listed below are T cell receptor beta chains from one sample, sequenced in a study of technical replicates of blood from a few donors. Data came from immunoSEQ multiplex PCR; TCRdb stores just in-frame clones and leaves some out. The sample has 65,000 to 80,000 clones, about 96% seen once. The source material was T cells isolated from PBMCs. The receptors shown here come from a human donor in good health. Both conserved end residues are part of each CDR3. A D gene is named only where the DNA matches it firmly. Rows give clone size only sometimes, using once, few, many, or a class for an expanded clone.

d_gene: .; abundance: .; j_gene: TRBJ1-1; v_gene: TRBV5-6; CDR3nt: TGTGCCAGCAGCCCGGGGTACACTGAAGCTTTCTTT; CDR3aa: CASSPGYTEAFF
d_gene: TRBD2; abundance: .; j_gene: TRBJ2-7; v_gene: TRBV11-3; CDR3nt: TGTGCCAGCAGCTTTGGTCTAGCGGGAGGGCCGGTTGAGCAGTACTTC; CDR3aa: CASSFGLAGGPVEQYF
d_gene: .; abundance: .; j_gene: TRBJ2-2; v_gene: TRBV7-6; CDR3nt: TGTGCCAGCAGCTTTGCGGGACTCAACACCGGGGAGCTGTTTTTT; CDR3aa: CASSFAGLNTGELFF
d_gene: .; abundance: .; j_gene: TRBJ2-5; v_gene: TRBV19; CDR3nt: TGTGCCAGTAGTGGGGGAGGACAGGCGAGAGAGACCCAGTACTTC; CDR3aa: CASSGGGQARETQYF
d_gene: .; abundance: .; j_gene: TRBJ2-1; v_gene: TRBV6-5; CDR3nt: TGTGCCAGCAGTTTGGGCAACACGGTCAACAATGAGCAGTTCTTC; CDR3aa: CASSLGNTVNNEQFF
d_gene: TRBD1; abundance: .; j_gene: TRBJ1-4; v_gene: TRBV11-2; CDR3nt: TGTGCCAGCAGAGGACAACAGGGGCTCGTTAATGAAAAACTGTTTTTT; CDR3aa: CASRGQQGLVNEKLFF
d_gene: .; abundance: .; j_gene: TRBJ1-2; v_gene: TRBV9; CDR3nt: TGTGCCAGCAGCGGTCGACAGCAGAACTATGGCTACACCTTC; CDR3aa: CASSGRQQNYGYTF
d_gene: .; abundance: .; j_gene: TRBJ1-5; v_gene: TRBV12-5; CDR3nt: TGTGCTAGTGGTTTGGTAAACATGGGACATAGCAATCAGCCCCAGCATTTT; CDR3aa: CASGLVNMGHSNQPQHF
d_gene: TRBD2; abundance: once; j_gene: TRBJ2-7; v_gene: TRBV5-4; CDR3nt: TGTGCCAGCAGCCTACAAGCGGGAGACGGGGAGCAGTACTTC; CDR3aa: CASSLQAGDGEQYF
d_gene: TRBD2; abundance: .; j_gene: TRBJ2-1; v_gene: TRBV19; CDR3nt: TGTGCCACTTACGGACTAGCGGACAATGAGCAGTTCTTC; CDR3aa: CATYGLADNEQFF
d_gene: TRBD1; abundance: .; j_gene: TRBJ1-2; v_gene: TRBV4-2; CDR3nt: TGTGCCAGCAGCCAAGGGGACAGGGGAGCTGAGGGCTACACCTTC; CDR3aa: CASSQGDRGAEGYTF
d_gene: .; abundance: .; j_gene: TRBJ1-4; v_gene: TRBV7-3; CDR3nt: TGTGCCAGCAGCTTAAATAGGGGTGAAAAACTGTTTTTT; CDR3aa: CASSLNRGEKLFF
d_gene: .; abundance: .; j_gene: TRBJ2-3; v_gene: TRBV30; CDR3nt: TGTGCCTGTCAGTCTTCACCGGGACTTTTAACCTTGGCGTATTTT; CDR3aa: CACQSSPGLLTLAYF
d_gene: TRBD2; abundance: .; j_gene: TRBJ2-1; v_gene: TRBV2; CDR3nt: TGTGCCAGCCTCCCGGGACTAGGCATTTATGAGCAGTTCTTC; CDR3aa: CASLPGLGIYEQFF
d_gene: .; abundance: .; j_gene: TRBJ2-3; v_gene: TRBV7-7; CDR3nt: TGTGCCAGCAGCGCACAACAGGGCACAGATACGCAGTATTTT; CDR3aa: CASSAQQGTDTQYF
d_gene: .; abundance: .; j_gene: TRBJ2-5; v_gene: TRBV11-2; CDR3nt: TGTGCCAGCAGCTTAGTACTTCTGCAAGAGACCCAGTACTTC; CDR3aa: CASSLVLLQETQYF
d_gene: .; abundance: .; j_gene: TRBJ1-3; v_gene: TRBV6-5; CDR3nt: TGTGCCAGCGGCCCATGGGGGGGCGGAAACACCATATATTTT; CDR3aa: CASGPWGGGNTIYF
d_gene: TRBD1; abundance: .; j_gene: TRBJ1-1; v_gene: TRBV4-1; CDR3nt: TGCGCCAGCAGCCGACCCAGGGACAGGGACACTGAAGCTTTCTTT; CDR3aa: CASSRPRDRDTEAFF
d_gene: TRBD2; abundance: .; j_gene: TRBJ2-7; v_gene: TRBV10-3; CDR3nt: TGTGCCATCAGATTAGGGGCTAGCGGGAGCATGTACGAGCAGTACTTC; CDR3aa: CAIRLGASGSMYEQYF
d_gene: .; abundance: .; j_gene: TRBJ2-4; v_gene: TRBV28; CDR3nt: TGTGCCACCTCCCGCGGTTCCGACATTCAGTACTTC; CDR3aa: CATSRGSDIQYF
d_gene: .; abundance: .; j_gene: TRBJ1-2; v_gene: TRBV28; CDR3nt: TGTGCCAACAGGGCAGACTATGGCTACACCTTC; CDR3aa: CANRADYGYTF
d_gene: TRBD1; abundance: .; j_gene: TRBJ1-3; v_gene: TRBV27; CDR3nt: TGTGCCAGCAGCTCACGGACAGGGGGCATGGTTGACACCATATATTTT; CDR3aa: CASSSRTGGMVDTIYF
d_gene: .; abundance: once; j_gene: TRBJ2-7; v_gene: TRBV21-1; CDR3nt: TGTGCCAGCAGCGTGGCGGCACAGGGGCAGTACGAGCAGTACTTC; CDR3aa: CASSVAAQGQYEQYF
d_gene: .; abundance: once; j_gene: TRBJ1-3; v_gene: TRBV25-1; CDR3nt: TGTGCCAGCAGTGAAGGTGGGGAGGGGACTGGAAACACCATATATTTT; CDR3aa: CASSEGGEGTGNTIYF
d_gene: TRBD1; abundance: .; j_gene: TRBJ1-2; v_gene: TRBV5-1; CDR3nt: TGCGCCAGCACCCCTCAGGGGGCGACCGGCTATGGCTACACCTTC; CDR3aa: CASTPQGATGYGYTF
d_gene: TRBD2; abundance: .; j_gene: TRBJ2-7; v_gene: TRBV9; CDR3nt: TGTGCCAGCACCCGGGAAGCGGGAGGGTACGAGCAGTACTTC; CDR3aa: CASTREAGGYEQYF
d_gene: TRBD2; abundance: .; j_gene: TRBJ2-7; v_gene: TRBV27; CDR3nt: TGTGCCAGCAGCGATACTAGCGGGAGCACCAACGAGCAGTACTTC; CDR3aa: CASSDTSGSTNEQYF